The 19 T cell receptor beta chains below were found in one sample sequenced in a study of CD8 T cells in Susac syndrome. The RNA input was roughly 0.45 to 1 ug, and it was reverse transcribed with random hexamers. MiXCR was run by TCRdb on the immunoSEQ multiplex PCR reads, yielding one entry per CDR3 protein. The sample holds about 85,000 distinct CDR3 sequences, roughly 94% seen once. Sequenced input: CD8+ T cells from PBMCs. Receptors originate from a human donor with Susac syndrome.

This sequence joins TRBV20-1 and TRBJ2-1; D possibly corresponds to TRBD2 (6 bases). Deletions cut 6 bases from V and 3 bases from J, with 15 bases between. Per the germline V gene, CDR1 is DFQATT and CDR2 is SNEGSKA (reference sequence). The CDR3 extends over 14 amino acids. The CDR3 coding sequence is TGCAGTGCCCCCAGCGGAGGGGTCTACAATGAGCAGTTCTTC. The encoded protein is CSAPSGGVYNEQFF.

The V and J genes are TRBV5-4 and TRBJ2-1; 10 bases match TRBD1. The CDR3 sequence is 15 residues long. V was clipped by 0 bases and J by 8 bases; unmatched bases: 5. Germline lookup yields CDR1 SGHNT and CDR2 YYREEE (reference sequence). CDR3 in amino acids: CASSLADRGQDEQFF. The CDR3, as DNA: TGTGCCAGCAGCTTGGCTGACAGGGGGCAGGATGAGCAGTTCTTC.

The V call is TRBV30, the J call TRBJ2-1, with 8 bases that match TRBD2. In germline, CDR1 is GTSNPN, CDR2 SVGIG (reference sequence). The CDR3 loop spans 13 amino acids. The junction had 4 bases not matched to a gene; V was cut back by 3 bases and J by 6 bases. DNA for the CDR3: TGTGCCTGGAGCGGGACTAGTTCCAATGAGCAGTTCTTC. This translates into CAWSGTSSNEQFF.

This chain joins TRBV11-2 and TRBJ2-7; D ambiguous. The CDR3 extends over 13 amino acids. The ends were cut back, 5 bases at V and 0 bases at J, with 8 bases in the middle. The germline V gene encodes CDR1 SGHAT and CDR2 FQNNGV. The CDR3: CASSLQNSYEQYF. The CDR3, as DNA: TGTGCCAGCAGCCTTCAGAACTCCTACGAGCAGTACTTC.

The gene calls are TRBV20-1 and TRBJ2-5, with 8 positions matching TRBD2. The V and J ends lost 2 bases and 2 bases, in that order; junction bases with no gene match: 4. This CDR3 spans 14 amino acids. Germline V gene data show CDR1 as DFQATT and CDR2 as SNEGSKA (reference sequence). CDR3 coding DNA: TGCAGTGCTAGATGGGCGGGAGGTCAAGAGACCCAGTACTTC. This encodes CSARWAGGQETQYF.

CDR3 in amino acids: CASSQNRGPSYNEQFF. DNA of the CDR3: TGTGCCAGCAGCCAAAATCGGGGGCCGTCCTACAATGAGCAGTTCTTC. The rearrangement uses TRBV3-1 and TRBJ2-1; possibly TRBD1 or TRBD2 for D (6 bases each). V was trimmed by 2 bases and J by 1 base, leaving 12 bases between them. This CDR3 contains 16 residues. Germline CDR1 and CDR2: LGHDT and YNNKEL (reference sequence).

V and J are TRBV12-3 or TRBV12-4 and TRBJ1-1; D is ambiguous. This CDR3 region has 11 residues. V shed 4 bases and J shed 4 bases, with 4 bases lying between them. CDR3 sequence: CASSWATEAFF. The CDR3 DNA sequence: TGTGCCAGCAGTTGGGCCACTGAAGCTTTCTTT.

The chain couples TRBV4-3 to TRBJ2-5, with D possibly being TRBD2 (6 bases). This CDR3 is built from 13 residues. The V end was cut by 4 bases, the J end by 5 bases, with 11 bases between. The V gene's germline CDR1 is LGHNA and CDR2 YSLEER. The CDR3 DNA reads TGCGCCAGCAGCCGCGAAGGAGGGGAGACCCAGTACTTC. Translating gives CASSREGGETQYF.

The J gene is TRBJ1-1, the V gene TRBV4-1, with 7 bases fitting TRBD1. The germline V gene has CDR1 MGHRA and CDR2 YSYEKL. The CDR3 has 14 amino acids. V shed 3 bases, J shed 0 bases, and the junction held 1 base outside the gene matches. In DNA, the CDR3 is TGCGCCAGCAGCCAGAGGGGGCTGAACACTGAAGCTTTCTTT. Translation: CASSQRGLNTEAFF.

V and J are TRBV9 and TRBJ2-2; no clear D gene. Germline V gives CDR1 SGDLS, CDR2 YYNGEE. The CDR3 totals 14 residues. Between the trimmed V and J ends, which lost 0 bases and 1 base, there was a span of 4 bases. The CDR3: CASSVGGNTGELFF. CDR3 in DNA: TGTGCCAGCAGCGTAGGGGGGAACACCGGGGAGCTGTTTTTT.

The CDR3 DNA reads as TGTGCCAGCAGTTTATCCCCCGGGATGTACGAGCAGTACTTC. Protein product: CASSLSPGMYEQYF. The rearrangement joins TRBV12-3 or TRBV12-4 to TRBJ2-7, with D tentatively TRBD2 (5 bases). Trimming shortened V by 2 bases and J by 4 bases, and 12 bases separated the two germline ends. CDR3 length: 14 amino acids.

The CDR3: CASSGQGPHGAYEQYF. The CDR3 DNA sequence: TGTGCCAGCAGTGGACAGGGGCCCCACGGGGCCTACGAGCAGTACTTC. J is TRBJ2-7 and V is TRBV2; 8 nucleotides line up with TRBD1. This CDR3 has 16 residues. Losses at the gene ends were 4 bases for V and 2 bases for J; bases not matched to a gene: 10. Per the germline V gene, CDR1 is SNHLY and CDR2 is FYNNEI.

The rearrangement joins TRBV2 to TRBJ1-2, with a tentative D call TRBD1 (6 bases). This CDR3 comprises 12 residues. Germline loops: CDR1 SNHLY, CDR2 FYNNEI. Trimming pared 6 bases from V and 7 bases from J, leaving 12 bases between. CDR3: CASRVGAGGYTF. The CDR3 DNA reads TGTGCCAGCAGGGTGGGGGCTGGTGGCTACACCTTC.

V is TRBV6-2 or TRBV6-3 and J is TRBJ2-7, with D tentatively TRBD2 (7 bases). Germline loops: CDR1 MNHEY, CDR2 SVGEGT. The CDR3 is 15 residues long. The ends were cut back, 2 bases at V and 3 bases at J, with 14 bases in the middle. CDR3 DNA: TGTGCCAGCAGTTACATCGGGGAGGGGGTCTACGAGCAGTACTTC. It yields the protein CASSYIGEGVYEQYF.

The chain recombines TRBV27 with TRBJ2-7; possibly TRBD1 for D (5 bases). There are 15 residues in the CDR3. From germline, CDR1 is MNHEY and CDR2 SMNVEV (reference sequence). Trimming cost V 8 bases and J 4 bases, with 21 bases left between them. The CDR3 loop is CASRRGAGLEYEQYF. DNA of the CDR3: TGTGCCAGCCGCCGTGGGGCCGGTTTGGAGTACGAGCAGTACTTC.

The CDR3 region is CASSEALLVTGRGRGYTF. The CDR3 bases are TGTGCCAGCAGTGAAGCGCTTCTAGTGACGGGCAGGGGGCGAGGCTACACCTTC. V and J are TRBV2 and TRBJ1-2, with 8 bases lining up with TRBD1. With V trimmed by 0 bases and J by 8 bases, 17 bases remained unmatched. Germline CDR1 and CDR2: SNHLY and FYNNEI. The CDR3 extends over 18 amino acids.

This clonotype was observed a single time. The J gene is TRBJ2-7, the V gene TRBV28, with 9 bases matching TRBD1. V was pared by 5 bases and J by 7 bases, with 9 bases of the junction left unmatched. Germline V gene data show CDR1 as MDHEN and CDR2 as SYDVKM. The CDR3 consists of 14 residues. As DNA, the CDR3 is TGTGCCAGCAGTCGGACAGGGGAAGTGTGGGAGCAGTACTTC. Amino acid sequence: CASSRTGEVWEQYF.

This chain links TRBV4-1 with TRBJ2-1, with a tentative D call TRBD2 (6 bases). The CDR3 consists of 15 residues. Between the trimmed V and J ends, which lost 1 base and 5 bases, there was a span of 12 bases. Germline V gene lookup returns CDR1 MGHRA and CDR2 YSYEKL. CDR3 sequence reads: CASSQVFSGDNEQFF. CDR3 sequence (DNA): TGCGCCAGCAGCCAAGTGTTCTCGGGGGACAATGAGCAGTTCTTC.

The rearrangement joins TRBV20-1 to TRBJ2-7; no clear D gene. The CDR3 spans 13 residues. V gave up 6 bases and J gave up 3 bases, with 15 bases separating them. The germline CDR1 and CDR2 sequences are DFQATT and SNEGSKA (reference sequence). The CDR3 DNA reads as TGCAGTGCCCGCCCAACAGATGTCTACGAGCAGTACTTC. The encoded protein is CSARPTDVYEQYF.